The TCR beta chain described here comes from a study of T cells after somatic rescue of genetic block. Sequencing used immunoSEQ multiplex PCR; TCRdb keeps in-frame clones, though not all of them. The sample has approximately 71,000 clones, 80% to 95% seen once. Germline CDR1 SNHLY, CDR2 FYNNEI. This CDR3 comprises 13 residues. Trimming removed 7 bases at V and 2 bases at J, with 10 bases between. This sequence was found in a man between 40 and 49 years old. The rearrangement uses TRBV2 and TRBJ2-3, with D perhaps assigned TRBD1 or TRBD2 (6 bases each). Input material: peripheral blood mononuclear cells (PBMCs). The CDR3 sequence is CASNGGYTDTQYF. In DNA form, the CDR3 reads TGTGCCAGCAACGGGGGCTACACAGATACGCAGTATTTT.